This T cell receptor (beta chain) was recovered during a study of T cell responses to AZD1222 COVID-19 vaccine. In the case of this clone: Its antigen is unknown.

The germline V gene encodes CDR1 SGHRS and CDR2 YFSETQ. V lost 0 bases and J lost 6, with 10 bases in between. The CDR3 runs to 14 residues. Generated by immunoSEQ multiplex PCR, the TCRdb table keeps only in-frame clones and is missing some. The sample holds 140,000 to 150,000 clones, approximately 85% seen once. Overall study results and limits: The donors showed a predominance of white British ancestry and of females, with possible underestimation of clonal diversity. Within unmutated variant regions lay the reported targets of nearly half of spike-specific TCRs.

This material consisted of peripheral blood, taken on day 0 of MenACWY control vaccination. The receptor comes from an adult in good health. The chain combines TRBV5-1 with TRBJ2-1, with a tentative D call TRBD2 (5 bases). The CDR3 DNA follows: TGCGCCAGCAGCTTGGGCGGGCCCGGCAATGAGCAGTTCTTC. It translates to CASSLGGPGNEQFF.